Listed below are T cell receptor beta chains from one sample, sequenced in a study of T cells in Graves' hyperthyroidism and ophthalmopathy. TCRdb ran MiXCR on the multiplex PCR reads and lists one entry per CDR3 protein. The table shows under 700,000 distinct CDR3 sequences, with around 17% occurring only once. The sample consisted of blood. These receptor sequences come from a woman under 30 with Graves' hyperthyroidism. Each CDR3 is given with its conserved first and last residue. A D gene is named only where the DNA matches it firmly. Rows give clone size only sometimes, using once, few, many, or a class for an expanded clone.

d_call | j_call | v_call | clone_size | cdr3_aa | cdr3_nt
- | TRBJ2-7 | TRBV5-1 | - | CASSSAGSSYEQYF | TGCGCCAGCAGCTCGGCTGGCAGCTCCTACGAGCAGTACTTC
- | TRBJ1-2 | TRBV30 | - | CAWSGIQKNGYTF | TGTGCCTGGAGTGGGATCCAGAAAAATGGCTACACCTTC
- | TRBJ1-1 | TRBV28 | - | CASSTGLEAFF | TGTGCCAGCAGTACAGGGTTAGAGGCTTTCTTT
- | TRBJ2-4 | TRBV12-3/TRBV12-4 | many | CASSLRSGALAKNIQYF | TGTGCCAGCAGTTTACGGTCGGGGGCCTTAGCCAAAAACATTCAGTACTTC
- | TRBJ1-2 | TRBV12-3/TRBV12-4 | many | CASSNRTRLGYTF | TGTGCCAGCAGTAACCGGACACGGCTTGGCTACACCTTC
- | TRBJ2-3 | TRBV20-1 | many | CSARSGTSTDTQYF | TGCAGTGCTAGATCCGGGACATCCACAGATACGCAGTATTTT
TRBD1 | TRBJ2-7 | TRBV29-1 | - | CSAGGQGPYEQYF | TGCAGCGCCGGGGGACAGGGCCCATACGAGCAGTACTTC
- | TRBJ2-7 | TRBV30 | many | CAWSVKGGYYEQYF | TGTGCCTGGAGTGTAAAGGGGGGGTACTACGAGCAGTACTTC
TRBD1 | TRBJ1-5 | TRBV10-3 | - | CASAGGSDSNQPQHF | TGTGCCAGCGCAGGGGGCTCTGATAGCAATCAGCCCCAGCATTTT
- | TRBJ2-3 | TRBV6-1 | few | CASRRDPFPVRTDTQYF | TGTGCCAGCAGGCGAGACCCCTTCCCCGTCCGCACAGATACGCAGTATTTT
- | TRBJ1-1 | TRBV29-1 | many | CSVRKGNTEAFF | TGCAGCGTCCGAAAGGGGAACACTGAAGCTTTCTTT
- | TRBJ1-2 | TRBV15 | - | CAISREQRYGYTF | TGTGCCATCAGCAGAGAGCAGAGGTATGGCTACACCTTC
- | TRBJ2-1 | TRBV6-2/TRBV6-3 | many | CASSYVVNEQFF | TGTGCCAGCAGTTACGTGGTCAATGAGCAGTTCTTC
TRBD1 | TRBJ2-2 | TRBV5-1 | - | CASSLRQGDTGELFF | TGCGCCAGCAGCTTAAGACAGGGGGACACCGGGGAGCTGTTTTTT
- | TRBJ1-2 | TRBV9 | - | CTSSVKAGSYGYTF | TGTACCAGCAGCGTAAAAGCAGGGTCCTATGGCTACACCTTC
TRBD1 | TRBJ2-3 | TRBV12-3/TRBV12-4 | - | CASSRQGFKTDTQYF | TGTGCCAGCAGCCGACAGGGCTTTAAGACAGATACGCAGTATTTT
TRBD2 | TRBJ2-7 | TRBV13 | - | CASSQGLVGESYEQYF | TGTGCCAGCAGCCAGGGACTAGTGGGGGAGTCCTACGAGCAGTACTTC
TRBD1 | TRBJ2-7 | TRBV20-1 | many | CSARDPGGSYEQYF | TGCAGTGCTAGAGATCCAGGGGGCTCCTACGAGCAGTACTTC
- | TRBJ2-1 | TRBV28 | many | CASSLVQGGGQFF | TGTGCCAGCAGTTTAGTACAGGGAGGTGGGCAGTTCTTC
- | TRBJ1-2 | TRBV7-9 | - | CASSLRAGNYGYTF | TGTGCCAGCAGCTTACGGGCAGGCAACTATGGCTACACCTTC
- | TRBJ2-7 | TRBV27 | many | CASSLLSSAVQYF | TGTGCCAGCAGTTTACTATCGTCTGCCGTGCAGTACTTC
TRBD1 | TRBJ2-7 | TRBV12-5 | - | CASGLGSDDRVEQYF | TGTGCTAGTGGTTTGGGCTCCGATGACAGGGTCGAGCAGTACTTC
- | TRBJ1-5 | TRBV4-1 | few | CASSTDRLNQPQHF | TGCGCCAGCAGCACGGACAGACTCAATCAGCCCCAGCATTTT
- | TRBJ2-1 | TRBV14 | many | CASSQRLWGSGLNEQFF | TGTGCCAGCAGCCAACGCCTTTGGGGGTCCGGCCTCAATGAGCAGTTCTTC
- | TRBJ2-7 | TRBV20-1 | - | CSARDIADYEQYF | TGCAGTGCTAGAGATATAGCGGACTACGAGCAGTACTTC